This T cell receptor (beta chain) was sequenced for a study of human T cells and chemical hapten exposure. Study summary: Chiefly women, the patients showed alopecia areata, totalis or universalis. The study's findings and limits: Counts of TCRs expanded at PT1 correlated positively with patch test score.

As the library was built, unique molecular identifiers were attached to individual cDNA molecules. TCRdb recomputed calls from the RACE reads with MiXCR, one row per CDR3 protein. The sample has about 60,000 distinct CDR3 sequences, approximately 10% seen once; the top ten hold roughly 4%. The sample's time point: pre-sensitization, week 0. This sample's treatment: therapeutic diphenylcyclopropenone sensitization with weekly scalp DPC. Germline-derived CDR1 and CDR2 are MDHEN and SYDVKM. Trimming took off 5 bases at V and 2 bases at J, with 15 bases between the two ends. The CDR3 covers 15 residues. This clonotype was seen a handful of times. What it recognizes is unknown.

The sequence derives from a woman between 40 and 55 years old with alopecia areata. Some clones in this sample may be carry-over from other donors' samples. The sample consisted of whole blood, taken in connection with sensitization to the hapten diphenylcyclopropenone (DPC). This chain links TRBV28 with TRBJ2-5; D is perhaps TRBD1 or TRBD2 (5 bases each). The CDR3 nucleotides are TGTGCCAGCAGTCCGGGACCACTACAGCAAGAGACCCAGTACTTC. Its translation is CASSPGPLQQETQYF. The full variable domain, completed using reference TRBV28 and TRBJ2-5, is DVKVTQSSRYLVKRTGEKVFLECVQDMDHENMFWYRQDPGLGLRLIYFSYDVKMKEKGDIPEGYSVSREKKERFSLILESASTNQTSMYLCASSPGPLQQETQYFGPGTRLLVL.